These 23 T cell receptor beta chains were all obtained from the same sample, sequenced in a study of T-cell memory formation after mild COVID-19. TCRdb processed the 5' RACE reads anew with MiXCR; each CDR3 protein has one entry. This sample has roughly 120,000 distinct CDR3 sequences, with about 20% found just once. Sequencing input: PBMCs or a T cell subset sorted from them (not recorded which). The origin of the receptors is a man aged 18 to 30 who had mild COVID-19 (a few samples of this study predate the infection). Cell type and time point are not known.

This clonotype appeared a few times. The chain recombines TRBV4-1 with TRBJ2-5; the D gene could be TRBD1 or TRBD2 (5 bases each). The germline CDR1 and CDR2 sequences are MGHRA and YSYEKL. The CDR3 totals 15 residues. V gave up 5 bases and J gave up 5 bases, with 18 bases separating them. The CDR3 region is CASSARDRLLETQYF. CDR3 bases: TGCGCCAGCAGCGCCCGGGACCGGCTTCTCGAGACCCAGTACTTC.

At least ten counts were recorded for this clonotype. The V gene is TRBV6-4, the J gene TRBJ2-3; D is perhaps TRBD1 or TRBD2 (5 bases each). CDR1 is MRHNA and CDR2 is SNTAGT in the germline V gene. V shed 4 bases and J shed 4 bases, with 15 bases lying between them. The CDR3 has 15 residues. This CDR3 is CASSAKGDGADTQYF. The CDR3 bases are TGTGCCAGCAGTGCCAAAGGGGACGGGGCAGATACGCAGTATTTT.

The sample holds a few counts of this clonotype. The CDR3 loop is CASTDKAGGETQYF. DNA of the CDR3: TGTGCCAGCACCGACAAAGCGGGGGGAGAGACCCAGTACTTC. The V gene is TRBV7-9, the J gene TRBJ2-5, with 9 nucleotides matching TRBD2. The CDR3 spans 14 residues. Losses at the gene ends were 7 bases for V and 4 bases for J; bases not matched to a gene: 7. CDR1 SEHNR and CDR2 FQNEAQ come from the germline V gene (reference sequence).

This chain joins TRBV6-2 or TRBV6-3 and TRBJ2-5; TRBD1 agrees at 9 bases. This CDR3 has 16 residues. The junction had 12 bases not matched to a gene; V was cut back by 5 bases and J by 5 bases. In germline, CDR1 is MNHEY, CDR2 SVGEGT. The CDR3 here is CASSILPGQGGETQYF. The CDR3 bases are TGTGCCAGCAGTATCCTACCGGGACAGGGAGGTGAGACCCAGTACTTC.

The genes are TRBV12-3 or TRBV12-4 and TRBJ2-7; D gene ambiguous. This CDR3 contains 14 residues. Trimming removed 5 bases from V and 0 bases from J, with 11 bases in between. Here the CDR3 DNA reads TGTGCCAGCAGTCAAGTGTCGGGCTCCTACGAGCAGTACTTC. This translates into CASSQVSGSYEQYF.

This clonotype has more than one count but fewer than ten. The rearrangement joins TRBV4-1 to TRBJ2-2; the match to TRBD2 covers 7 bases. The CDR3 has 16 residues. The V and J ends lost 4 bases and 3 bases, in that order; junction bases with no gene match: 8. The V gene's germline CDR1 is MGHRA and CDR2 YSYEKL. The CDR3 sequence: CASSPTGGLDTGELFF. CDR3 bases: TGCGCCAGCAGCCCCACCGGGGGGTTAGACACCGGGGAGCTGTTTTTT.

This clonotype was observed a handful of times. The chain couples TRBV27 to TRBJ2-1; 7 bases are shared with TRBD2. After removal of 6 bases from V and 0 bases from J, the junction contained 8 bases not matched to a gene. CDR3 size: 16 residues. Germline loops: CDR1 MNHEY, CDR2 SMNVEV (reference sequence). CDR3 in amino acids: CASRRGGGRSYNEQFF. In nucleotides, the CDR3 is TGTGCCAGCAGGCGGGGCGGGGGTCGCTCCTACAATGAGCAGTTCTTC.

This clonotype came up a few times. The chain links TRBV7-9 to TRBJ1-1; D is unclear. This CDR3 has 14 residues. CDR1 and CDR2 from the germline V gene are SEHNR and FQNEAQ (reference sequence). V was shortened by 5 bases and J by 6 bases, with 16 bases between the two germline ends. CDR3 nucleotides: TGTGCCAGCAGCCAGCCTTCGGGGAGAGCTGAAGCTTTCTTT. Amino acid sequence: CASSQPSGRAEAFF. Together with reference TRBV7-9 and TRBJ1-1, the CDR3 gives the full variable domain: DTGVSQNPRHKITKRGQNVTFRCDPISEHNRLYWYRQTLGQGPEFLTYFQNEAQLEKSRLLSDRFSAERPKGSFSTLEIQRTEQGDSAMYLCASSQPSGRAEAFFGQGTRLTVV.

The V call is TRBV27, the J call TRBJ2-3; 13 nucleotides match TRBD2. Per the germline V gene, CDR1 is MNHEY and CDR2 is SMNVEV (reference sequence). J lost 4 bases, V lost 5 bases, and 0 bases had no gene match. This CDR3 is 14 amino acids long. The CDR3, as DNA: TGTGCCAGCAGTGGACTAGCGGGGGCAGATACGCAGTATTTT. As protein: CASSGLAGADTQYF.

This clonotype was found a few times. V gene TRBV28 combines with J gene TRBJ2-1; TRBD1 might be the D (5 bases). The length of the CDR3 is 14 residues. Germline V gene data show CDR1 as MDHEN and CDR2 as SYDVKM. Trimming left V 4 bases short and J 3 bases short, with 10 bases between. The chain's CDR3 is CASSSGSFYNEQFF. CDR3 coding DNA: TGTGCCAGCAGTTCAGGGTCGTTCTACAATGAGCAGTTCTTC.

The chain links TRBV12-5 to TRBJ2-5, with D perhaps given as TRBD1 or TRBD2 (6 bases each). Germline CDR1 and CDR2: LGHNT and FRNRAP. This CDR3 spans 16 amino acids. V was clipped by 2 bases and J by 5 bases, with 18 bases between them. CDR3 in DNA: TGTGCTAGTGGTTTGCCCAAAGGGGGGCGCATGGAGACCCAGTACTTC. Protein product: CASGLPKGGRMETQYF.

V is TRBV7-9 and J is TRBJ2-7; perhaps TRBD1 as D (5 bases). Trimming removed 1 base at V and 3 bases at J, with 13 bases between. Germline V gene sequence: CDR1 SEHNR, CDR2 FQNEAQ (reference sequence). The CDR3 sequence is 15 residues long. In DNA form, the CDR3 reads TGTGCCAGCAGCTTAGTTATTGGACACCACTACGAGCAGTACTTC. Translation gives CASSLVIGHHYEQYF.

This clonotype was found a few times. The rearrangement joins TRBV12-3 or TRBV12-4 to TRBJ2-5, with TRBD1 as a possible D gene (6 bases). The CDR3 length is 14 residues. The ends were cut back, 3 bases at V and 9 bases at J, with 17 bases in the middle. CDR3 residues: CASSLGAGTGAQYF. The DNA for the CDR3 is TGTGCCAGCAGTTTGGGGGCAGGGACCGGTGCCCAGTACTTC.

This chain connects TRBV5-6 to TRBJ1-2, with 11 bases aligning to TRBD1. The CDR3 runs to 15 residues. CDR1 SGHDT and CDR2 YYEEEE come from the germline V gene. V lost 5 bases to trimming and J lost 0 bases; unmatched junction nucleotides: 3. The CDR3 sequence: CASRDRGLANYGYTF. In nucleotides, the CDR3 is TGTGCCAGCAGGGACAGGGGGCTGGCTAACTATGGCTACACCTTC.

The CDR3, as DNA: TGTGCCAGCAGCCCCGGGAGGGGAGCCGGCTACACCTTC. It is translated as CASSPGRGAGYTF. V usage is TRBV6-5 and J usage is TRBJ1-2, with D perhaps matching TRBD1 (5 bases). This CDR3 has 13 amino acids. The V and J ends lost 6 bases and 8 bases respectively, with 16 bases between them. The germline V gene has CDR1 MNHEY and CDR2 SVGAGI.

This clonotype was seen more than once but under ten times. This chain connects TRBV18 to TRBJ2-1, with D possibly being TRBD1 or TRBD2 (5 bases each). The germline V gene encodes CDR1 KGHSH and CDR2 LQKENI. The V gene lost 0 bases and the J gene lost 2 bases, with 11 bases spanning the gap. The CDR3 loop spans 16 amino acids. The CDR3 protein is CASSPPWDGAYNEQFF. The DNA for the CDR3 is TGTGCCAGCTCACCACCATGGGACGGGGCCTACAATGAGCAGTTCTTC.

This clonotype was detected ten times or more. The V and J genes are TRBV19 and TRBJ1-1; 7 bases match TRBD1. This CDR3 region has 16 residues. The junction had 11 bases not matched to a gene; V was cut back by 5 bases and J by 2 bases. CDR1 and CDR2 (germline): LNHDA, SQIVND (reference sequence). Here the CDR3 reads CASSFSGTALNTEAFF. CDR3 in DNA: TGTGCCAGTAGTTTTTCCGGGACAGCTCTTAACACTGAAGCTTTCTTT.

The chain employs TRBV29-1 and TRBJ2-1; D may correspond to TRBD1 or TRBD2 (5 bases each). Trimming shortened V by 5 bases and J by 5 bases, and 7 bases separated the two germline ends. The CDR3 runs to 11 residues. CDR1 is SQVTM and CDR2 is ANQGSEA in the germline V gene. CDR3 coding DNA: TGCAGCGTTAGAGGGGACAATGAGCAGTTCTTC. Its translation is CSVRGDNEQFF.

This clonotype was observed a handful of times. V is TRBV6-6 and J is TRBJ2-5, with a tentative D call TRBD2 (5 bases). Germline V gene lookup returns CDR1 MNHNY and CDR2 SVGAGI (reference sequence). Deletions cut 4 bases from V and 4 bases from J, with 19 bases between. This CDR3 is built from 16 residues. The CDR3 DNA reads TGTGCCAGCAGTTTTGGACGGCACCCAGGAGGAGAGACCCAGTACTTC. This codes for CASSFGRHPGGETQYF.

This clonotype appeared a few times. V gene TRBV19 combines with J gene TRBJ1-6; TRBD1 agrees at 8 bases. This CDR3 is 14 amino acids long. V was pared by 10 bases and J by 10 bases, with 12 bases of the junction left unmatched. CDR1 is LNHDA, CDR2 SQIVND, per germline (reference sequence). The CDR3: CATSQTGDRSPLHF. The DNA for the CDR3 is TGTGCCACCTCCCAGACAGGGGATCGGTCACCCCTCCACTTT.

The J gene is TRBJ2-3, the V gene TRBV7-6; weak D call: TRBD2 (7 bases). The CDR3 spans 16 residues. CDR1 is SGHVS and CDR2 is FNYEAQ in the germline V gene. Between the trimmed V and J ends, which lost 5 bases and 0 bases, there was a span of 15 bases. CDR3 residues: CASSLLAGASTDTQYF. The CDR3 bases are TGTGCCAGCAGCCTGCTCGCGGGGGCGAGCACAGATACGCAGTATTTT. The full variable domain, in which reference TRBV7-6 and TRBJ2-3 provide the parts outside the CDR3, is GAGVSQSPRYKVTKRGQDVALRCDPISGHVSLYWYRQALGQGPEFLTYFNYEAQQDKSGLPNDRFSAERPEGSISTLTIQRTEQRDSAMYRCASSLLAGASTDTQYFGPGTRLTVL.

The gene calls are TRBV30 and TRBJ1-2; D not certain. This CDR3 region has 14 residues. Germline V gene sequence: CDR1 GTSNPN, CDR2 SVGIG (reference sequence). Trimming removed 1 base at V and 7 bases at J, with 16 bases between. CDR3 coding DNA: TGTGCCTGGAGTGGCCGCCCGGATGGCCCTGGCTACACCTTC. This encodes CAWSGRPDGPGYTF.

A single count supports this clonotype. This chain links TRBV10-2 with TRBJ2-2; no clear D. The CDR3 spans 13 residues. Germline assignment: CDR1 WSHSY and CDR2 SAAADI. V dropped 6 bases and J dropped 0 bases, with 5 bases sitting between them. The CDR3 spells CASSFTNTGELFF. The CDR3 coding sequence is TGCGCCAGCAGCTTCACGAACACCGGGGAGCTGTTTTTT.